Listed here is a single TCR beta chain. Documented treatment: around 19 received Ad26.COV2.S at low or high dose, single or two shots; about 5 received placebo; per-sample allocation not given. Day 63 after the first injection of vaccine or placebo was the sampling time. The record originates from a study of Ad26.COV2.S vaccination and SARS-CoV-2 variants. Study-level information: Vaccine-arm donor from the placebo-controlled COV1001 Ad26.COV2.S trial. The vaccine Ad26.COV2.S was put into the muscle once, or twice with 56 days between.

Profiled with immunoSEQ multiplex PCR; TCRdb holds only in-frame clones, not every one. The sample lists around 400,000 clones, approximately 83% occurring once. V lost 6 bases to trimming and J lost 0 bases; unmatched junction nucleotides: 6. The CDR3 is 16 amino acids. The V gene's germline CDR1 is SNHLY and CDR2 FYNNEI. The rearrangement uses TRBV2 and TRBJ2-2, with 8 bases lining up with TRBD1. The starting material was peripheral blood, obtained in a trial of Ad26.COV2.S vaccine versus placebo. This TCR was recovered from a person between 18 and 65 years old who received the Ad26.COV2.S COVID-19 vaccine or a placebo. The CDR3 DNA follows: TGTGCCAGCAGGCTACGGACAGGGTCGAACACCGGGGAGCTGTTTTTT. Translated: CASRLRTGSNTGELFF.